Shown below are 28 T cell receptor beta chains from a single sample sequenced in a study of CD8 T cells in Susac syndrome. An amount of RNA that ranged from roughly 0.5 to 1 ug was reverse transcribed with random hexamers. TCRdb used MiXCR to reprocess the immunoSEQ multiplex PCR reads, holding one entry per CDR3 protein. The data contain some 130,000 distinct CDR3 sequences, around 86% of them singletons. Sequencing was performed on CD8+ T cells from PBMCs. These receptors all come from a human donor with multiple sclerosis.

The chain links TRBV6-2 or TRBV6-3 to TRBJ1-1; D unresolved. The CDR3 loop spans 12 amino acids. Germline V lookup: CDR1 MNHEY, CDR2 SVGEGT. The V end was cut by 6 bases, the J end by 5 bases, with 10 bases between. The CDR3 DNA reads TGTGCCAGCAGCCCGGGTTGGACTGAAGCTTTCTTT. Residues: CASSPGWTEAFF.

The V call is TRBV6-1, the J call TRBJ2-7; tentatively, D is TRBD1 (5 bases). Deletions cut 1 base from V and 3 bases from J, with 7 bases between. This CDR3 comprises 13 residues. From germline, CDR1 is MNHNS and CDR2 SASEGT. The CDR3 here is CASSEGGHYEQYF. The CDR3 nucleotides are TGTGCCAGCAGTGAAGGAGGACACTACGAGCAGTACTTC.

This clonotype was observed a few times. The CDR3 spells CASSSRPVKGQPQHF. DNA of the CDR3: TGTGCCAGCAGCTCAAGACCGGTCAAGGGACAGCCCCAGCATTTT. The rearrangement uses TRBV7-2 and TRBJ1-5; D gene ambiguous. The CDR3 totals 15 residues. Germline assignment: CDR1 SGHTA and CDR2 FQGNSA. Trimming cost V 4 bases and J 7 bases, with 17 bases left between them. The full variable domain, completed using reference TRBV7-2 and TRBJ1-5, is GAGVSQSPSNKVTEKGKDVELRCDPISGHTALYWYRQSLGQGLEFLIYFQGNSAPDKSGLPSDRFSAERTGGSVSTLTIQRTQQEDSAVYLCASSSRPVKGQPQHFGDGTRLSIL.

The gene calls are TRBV3-1 and TRBJ2-1; 9 bases map to TRBD2. The trim removed 1 base at V and 5 bases at J, leaving 6 bases unmatched. Germline V CDR1 and CDR2: LGHDT, YNNKEL (reference sequence). The CDR3 has 16 residues. The CDR3 DNA sequence: TGTGCCAGCAGCCAAGGTTTAGCGGGAGCGAACAATGAGCAGTTCTTC. This sequence encodes CASSQGLAGANNEQFF.

This clonotype has more than one count but fewer than ten. This chain's CDR3 is CASSYSSGNGETQYF. In DNA, the CDR3 is TGTGCCAGCAGTTACTCTAGCGGGAATGGAGAGACCCAGTACTTC. The V call is TRBV6-5, the J call TRBJ2-5; TRBD2 agrees at 8 bases. CDR1 is MNHEY, CDR2 SVGAGI, per germline. V lost 0 bases to trimming and J lost 4 bases; unmatched junction nucleotides: 4. The CDR3 has 15 residues.

The count of this clonotype is one. The J gene is TRBJ2-5, the V gene TRBV18; 7 nucleotides align to TRBD2. The V gene's germline CDR1 is KGHSH and CDR2 LQKENI. Trimming at V came to 1 base and at J to 5 bases, leaving 10 bases not matched to a gene. The CDR3 covers 16 residues. CDR3 DNA sequence: TGTGCCAGCTCACCACGGACTAGTCTTAGCCCCGAGACCCAGTACTTC. Amino acids: CASSPRTSLSPETQYF. The variable domain in full, completed from reference TRBV18 and TRBJ2-5, reads NAGVMQNPRHLVRRRGQEARLRCSPMKGHSHVYWYRQLPEEGLKFMVYLQKENIIDESGMPKERFSAEFPKEGPSILRIQQVVRGDSAAYFCASSPRTSLSPETQYFGPGTRLLVL.

The gene calls are TRBV19 and TRBJ1-1; no firm D call. The CDR3 is 13 amino acids. The ends were cut back, 10 bases at V and 2 bases at J, with 14 bases in the middle. Germline V gene lookup returns CDR1 LNHDA and CDR2 SQIVND (reference sequence). The CDR3 loop is CATREQLNTEAFF. The CDR3 region has the DNA TGTGCCACGCGGGAACAGCTAAACACTGAAGCTTTCTTT.

The V gene is TRBV9, the J gene TRBJ2-1; D not certain. In germline, CDR1 is SGDLS, CDR2 YYNGEE. Trimming left V 0 bases short and J 2 bases short, with 12 bases between. This CDR3 comprises 16 residues. The CDR3 DNA is TGTGCCAGCAGCGTAGACGGCAACGGCCCCTACAATGAGCAGTTCTTC. Residues: CASSVDGNGPYNEQFF.

This chain uses TRBV4-1 with TRBJ2-7; 7 bases align to TRBD1. The V gene end was trimmed by 3 bases and the J gene end by 3 bases; junction bases not matched to a gene: 5. CDR1 is MGHRA and CDR2 is YSYEKL in the germline V gene. The CDR3 is 14 residues long. CDR3 in amino acids: CASSQITGDYEQYF. The CDR3 nucleotides are TGCGCCAGCAGCCAGATAACAGGGGACTACGAGCAGTACTTC.

J is TRBJ2-5 and V is TRBV20-1, with 9 bases identical to TRBD1. CDR1 DFQATT and CDR2 SNEGSKA come from the germline V gene (reference sequence). The CDR3 contains 16 residues. The V segment lost 0 bases and the J segment 5 bases; nucleotides outside the gene matches: 10. The CDR3 nucleotides read TGCAGTGCTAGAGACCCGGATGGACAGGGGCCGGAGACCCAGTACTTC. Translation gives CSARDPDGQGPETQYF.

The chain couples TRBV12-3 or TRBV12-4 to TRBJ1-2; D is uncertain. V dropped 3 bases and J dropped 7 bases, with 6 bases sitting between them. The CDR3 runs 11 residues. This CDR3 is CASSLGFGYTF. The CDR3, as DNA: TGTGCCAGCAGTTTGGGGTTTGGCTACACCTTC.

This chain connects TRBV25-1 to TRBJ2-2; 7 positions match TRBD1. This CDR3 region has 14 residues. The germline V gene has CDR1 MGHDK and CDR2 SYGVNS. V lost 7 bases and J lost 6; bases outside the gene matches: 8. CDR3 residues: CASTSQGWPGELFF. CDR3 sequence (DNA): TGTGCCAGCACTTCACAGGGGTGGCCCGGGGAGCTGTTTTTT. The full variable domain, with the rest looked up from reference TRBV25-1 and TRBJ2-2, is EADIYQTPRYLVIGTGKKITLECSQTMGHDKMYWYQQDPGMELHLIHYSYGVNSTEKGDLSSESTVSRIRTEHFPLTLESARPSHTSQYLCASTSQGWPGELFFGEGSRLTVL.

This chain uses TRBV24-1 with TRBJ1-5, with D possibly matching TRBD1 (5 bases). CDR1 KGHDR and CDR2 SFDVKD come from the germline V gene. The CDR3 has 16 amino acids. V was clipped by 2 bases and J by 1 base, with 11 bases between them. The CDR3 DNA follows: TGTGCCACCAGTGATTCCGGGACTGAAAGCAATCAGCCCCAGCATTTT. Encoded protein: CATSDSGTESNQPQHF.

This clonotype showed up just a few times. CDR3 residues: CASSLTTEGNTEAFF. Here the CDR3 DNA reads TGTGCCAGCAGCTTAACTACAGAGGGGAACACTGAAGCTTTCTTT. The chain has TRBV11-2 and TRBJ1-1; D not certain. Trimming stripped 2 bases from V and 1 base from J, with 11 bases between. Germline V gene data show CDR1 as SGHAT and CDR2 as FQNNGV. The CDR3 sequence is 15 residues long. The entire variable domain, with the rest obtained from reference TRBV11-2 and TRBJ1-1, is as follows: EAGVAQSPRYKIIEKRQSVAFWCNPISGHATLYWYQQILGQGPKLLIQFQNNGVVDDSQLPKDRFSAERLKGVDSTLKIQPAKLEDSAVYLCASSLTTEGNTEAFFGQGTRLTVV.

The chain is built from TRBV20-1 and TRBJ1-2; D unclear. This CDR3 has 11 residues. Trimming removed 0 bases at V and 8 bases at J, with 7 bases between. Looked up from germline, CDR1 is DFQATT and CDR2 is SNEGSKA (reference sequence). The CDR3 sequence: CSARDQRGYTF. Here the CDR3 DNA reads TGCAGTGCTAGAGATCAAAGAGGCTACACCTTC.

V gene TRBV20-1 combines with J gene TRBJ1-3; no reliable D call. The V gene lost 7 bases and the J gene lost 0 bases, with 10 bases spanning the gap. The CDR3 contains 13 residues. Germline CDR1 is DFQATT and CDR2 is SNEGSKA (reference sequence). In nucleotides, the CDR3 is TGCAGTGTGACTTCCTACTCTGGAAACACCATATATTTT. The encoded protein is CSVTSYSGNTIYF.

The chain links TRBV7-6 to TRBJ2-2; TRBD1 might be the D (5 bases). Germline CDR1 is SGHVS and CDR2 is FNYEAQ. V gave up 5 bases and J gave up 4 bases, with 14 bases separating them. The CDR3 runs 15 residues. The CDR3 loop is CASSPRPTATGELFF. The CDR3 bases are TGTGCCAGCAGCCCCAGACCGACAGCCACCGGGGAGCTGTTTTTT.

V is TRBV12-3 or TRBV12-4 and J is TRBJ2-5; D ambiguous. This CDR3 comprises 12 residues. V was shortened by 0 bases and J by 5 bases, with 4 bases between the two germline ends. The CDR3 DNA follows: TGTGCCAGCAGTTTAGCGCTGGAGACCCAGTACTTC. As protein: CASSLALETQYF.

This clonotype was seen only once. V usage is TRBV6-1 and J usage is TRBJ1-5; D is possibly TRBD1 (6 bases). Germline CDR1 is MNHNS and CDR2 is SASEGT. Trimming cost V 1 base and J 3 bases, with 10 bases left between them. The CDR3 runs to 15 residues. The CDR3 sequence is CASSEELGANQPQHF. The CDR3 region has the DNA TGTGCCAGCAGTGAAGAATTGGGGGCCAATCAGCCCCAGCATTTT.

This chain links TRBV4-1 with TRBJ1-2, with D hard to call. CDR1 MGHRA and CDR2 YSYEKL come from the germline V gene. V was trimmed by 2 bases and J by 4 bases, leaving 17 bases between them. The CDR3 extends over 16 amino acids. The CDR3 protein is CASSQSPGRSLYGYTF. The CDR3 DNA reads TGCGCCAGCAGCCAAAGCCCAGGACGGTCTCTCTATGGCTACACCTTC.

The chain joins TRBV12-3 or TRBV12-4 to TRBJ1-5; perhaps TRBD1 as D (5 bases). The CDR3 consists of 15 residues. The germline V and J ends were trimmed by 3 bases and 5 bases, with 14 bases remaining between them. CDR3 region: CASSFGGTVDQPQHF. DNA for the CDR3: TGTGCCAGCAGTTTTGGGGGGACGGTTGATCAGCCCCAGCATTTT.

The rearrangement uses TRBV3-1 and TRBJ2-7; no definite D call. CDR3 length: 12 residues. Germline values: CDR1 LGHDT, CDR2 YNNKEL (reference sequence). Trimming left V 2 bases short and J 2 bases short, with 4 bases between. This chain's CDR3 is CASSQTAYEQYF. The CDR3 DNA reads as TGTGCCAGCAGCCAAACAGCCTACGAGCAGTACTTC.

This clonotype was detected a few times. The chain employs TRBV27 and TRBJ2-6; TRBD1 is a possible D gene (6 bases). Germline loops: CDR1 MNHEY, CDR2 SMNVEV (reference sequence). This CDR3 has 13 amino acids. V was clipped by 5 bases and J by 9 bases, with 11 bases between them. CDR3 nucleotides: TGTGCCAGCAGTGACGACAGGCACAACGTCCTGACTTTC. This encodes CASSDDRHNVLTF.

This chain connects TRBV27 to TRBJ2-3, with a weak D call TRBD2 (7 bases). CDR1 is MNHEY, CDR2 SMNVEV, per germline (reference sequence). The CDR3 runs 13 residues. With 1 base removed from V and 7 bases from J, the gap between germline ends came to 9 bases. CDR3 in amino acids: CASSLWGGYTQYF. In DNA, the CDR3 is TGTGCCAGCAGTTTATGGGGGGGCTATACGCAGTATTTT.

The chain links TRBV20-1 to TRBJ1-1, with unresolved D. V gave up 6 bases and J gave up 3 bases, with 11 bases separating them. Germline V gene sequence: CDR1 DFQATT, CDR2 SNEGSKA (reference sequence). This CDR3 is 12 amino acids long. CDR3 residues: CSATPRHTEAFF. CDR3 bases: TGCAGTGCGACACCCCGGCACACTGAAGCTTTCTTT.

This chain connects TRBV2 to TRBJ1-3, with D possibly matching TRBD1 (5 bases). The V end lost 1 base, the J end lost 0 bases, and 13 bases lay between the germline ends. CDR3 length: 17 residues. Germline V lookup: CDR1 SNHLY, CDR2 FYNNEI. CDR3 in amino acids: CASSEVGGAYSGNTIYF. The CDR3 coding sequence is TGTGCCAGCAGTGAAGTCGGTGGGGCCTACTCTGGAAACACCATATATTTT.

V and J are TRBV5-1 and TRBJ2-3, with D unresolved. The V gene lost 3 bases and the J gene lost 5 bases, with 10 bases spanning the gap. CDR1 and CDR2 (germline): SGHRS, YFSETQ. The CDR3 contains 13 residues. The CDR3 region has the DNA TGCGCCAGCAGCTGGGTTTCGGGAGATACGCAGTATTTT. Translation gives CASSWVSGDTQYF.

The chain has TRBV19 and TRBJ1-5; TRBD1 agrees at 8 bases. Losses at the gene ends were 3 bases for V and 4 bases for J; bases not matched to a gene: 8. Germline CDR1 reads LNHDA; CDR2 reads SQIVND (reference sequence). CDR3 length: 16 amino acids. The CDR3 loop reads CASSIEDRVENQPQHF. CDR3 sequence (DNA): TGTGCCAGTAGTATCGAGGACAGGGTTGAGAATCAGCCCCAGCATTTT.